The next 20 T cell receptor beta chains were all read from a single sample in a study of blood T cell repertoires in COVID-19. Libraries were prepared by immunoSEQ multiplex PCR; TCRdb keeps only in-frame clonotypes and omits some of them. The top ten hold approximately 4.6% of the sample, which has 250,000 to 300,000 clones, approximately 92% seen once. The sequencing sample was made of peripheral blood. All receptors come from a woman between 40 and 50 years old who had recovered from COVID-19.

The rearrangement uses TRBV27 and TRBJ2-1; TRBD2 aligns across 8 bases. The CDR3 is 15 residues long. Germline V gene data show CDR1 as MNHEY and CDR2 as SMNVEV (reference sequence). J gave up 2 bases and V 2 bases, and 2 bases lay outside the gene matches. The CDR3 DNA reads TGTGCCAGCAGTTTAAACGGGGGGGCCTACAATGAGCAGTTCTTC. As protein: CASSLNGGAYNEQFF.

The genes are TRBV6-6 and TRBJ2-1, with 7 bases aligning to TRBD1. Germline-derived CDR1 and CDR2 are MNHNY and SVGAGI (reference sequence). Trimming removed 6 bases from V and 4 bases from J; junction bases left unmatched: 6. The CDR3 is 14 residues long. CDR3 loop: CASRTGTVYNEQFF. CDR3 DNA: TGTGCCAGCAGGACCGGGACAGTATACAATGAGCAGTTCTTC.

The V call is TRBV2, the J call TRBJ2-5; a weak D match, TRBD1 (6 bases). CDR1 is SNHLY, CDR2 FYNNEI, per germline. Trimming shortened V by 5 bases and J by 5 bases, and 15 bases separated the two germline ends. CDR3 length equals 14 residues. CDR3 amino acids: CASSQRPQGETQYF. In DNA, the CDR3 is TGTGCCAGCAGTCAGCGCCCTCAGGGGGAGACCCAGTACTTC. The variable domain in full, completed from reference TRBV2 and TRBJ2-5, reads EPEVTQTPSHQVTQMGQEVILRCVPISNHLYFYWYRQILGQKVEFLVSFYNNEISEKSEIFDDQFSVERPDGSNFTLKIRSTKLEDSAMYFCASSQRPQGETQYFGPGTRLLVL.

Notes on this clone: The germline gene is not matched at one end of the junction; a read error may be the cause. This chain joins TRBV2 and TRBJ2-1; D might be TRBD2 (5 bases). Germline loops: CDR1 SNHLY, CDR2 FYNNEI. The CDR3 covers 15 residues. The CDR3 spells CASSEEGASAGEQFF. DNA for the CDR3: TGTGCCAGCAGCGAAGAGGGAGCCAGCGCCGGCGAGCAGTTCTTC.

This clone was detected once. The chain links TRBV6-1 to TRBJ1-3, with TRBD1 matching over 9 bases. The ends lost 2 bases at V and 4 bases at J; junction bases unmatched: 3. The CDR3 runs to 15 residues. Per germline, CDR1 MNHNS and CDR2 SASEGT. CDR3 residues: CASSERGQGGNTIYF. In DNA, the CDR3 is TGTGCCAGCAGTGAAAGGGGACAGGGAGGAAACACCATATATTTT.

The chain combines TRBV6-1 with TRBJ2-5; D gene uncertain. CDR1 MNHNS and CDR2 SASEGT come from the germline V gene. The V and J ends lost 1 base and 2 bases respectively, with 11 bases between them. This CDR3 has 15 amino acids. CDR3 sequence: CASSEEWSTQETQYF. The CDR3 bases are TGTGCCAGCAGTGAAGAGTGGAGTACACAAGAGACCCAGTACTTC.

This clone was counted once. The chain employs TRBV30 and TRBJ2-2; perhaps TRBD2 as D (6 bases). Germline CDR1 reads GTSNPN; CDR2 reads SVGIG (reference sequence). The germline V and J ends were trimmed by 0 bases and 3 bases, with 8 bases remaining between them. The length of the CDR3 is 14 residues. CDR3 in amino acids: CAWSVLADTGELFF. Here the CDR3 DNA reads TGTGCCTGGAGTGTTTTAGCGGACACCGGGGAGCTGTTTTTT. The full variable domain, completed using reference TRBV30 and TRBJ2-2, is SQTIHQWPATLVQPVGSPLSLECTVEGTSNPNLYWYRQAAGRGLQLLFYSVGIGQISSEVPQNLSASRPQDRQFILSSKKLLLSDSGFYLCAWSVLADTGELFFGEGSRLTVL.

This clone was recorded a few times. The chain uses TRBV24-1 and TRBJ1-3; a weak D match, TRBD1 (6 bases). The CDR3 extends over 13 amino acids. CDR1 is KGHDR and CDR2 is SFDVKD in the germline V gene. The V and J ends lost 1 base and 10 bases respectively, with 10 bases between them. CDR3 nucleotides: TGTGCCACCAGTGATTTTTACAGGGTAACCATATATTTT. This encodes CATSDFYRVTIYF.

The chain recombines TRBV7-9 with TRBJ1-3, with D uncertain. The germline V gene encodes CDR1 SEHNR and CDR2 FQNEAQ (reference sequence). Trimming cost V 5 bases and J 0 bases, with 11 bases left between them. The length of the CDR3 is 15 residues. The DNA for the CDR3 is TGTGCCAGCAGCGCACCCCTAAGCTCTGGAAACACCATATATTTT. Translation gives CASSAPLSSGNTIYF.

V is TRBV5-1 and J is TRBJ2-5; maybe TRBD2 (5 bases). Germline V gene lookup returns CDR1 SGHRS and CDR2 YFSETQ. Trimming took 0 bases from V and 5 from J, leaving 11 bases between them. The CDR3 runs to 14 residues. CDR3 in amino acids: CASSLGYGGETQYF. The CDR3 bases are TGCGCCAGCAGCTTGGGGTATGGCGGGGAGACCCAGTACTTC. Combining the CDR3 with reference TRBV5-1 and TRBJ2-5 gives the whole variable domain KAGVTQTPRYLIKTRGQQVTLSCSPISGHRSVSWYQQTPGQGLQFLFEYFSETQRNKGNFPGRFSGRQFSNSRSEMNVSTLELGDSALYLCASSLGYGGETQYFGPGTRLLVL.

J is TRBJ1-5 and V is TRBV3-1 (or the pseudogene TRBV3-2); 8 bases match TRBD1. J was trimmed by 6 bases and V by 4 bases; bases with no gene match: 5. Germline V gene sequence: CDR1 LGHDT, CDR2 YNNKEL (reference sequence). This CDR3 region has 14 residues. CDR3 region: CASSPSGGFQPQHF. As DNA, the CDR3 is TGTGCCAGCAGCCCCTCAGGGGGCTTTCAGCCCCAGCATTTT.

V usage is TRBV19 and J usage is TRBJ1-1, with 9 bases lining up with TRBD1. Germline V CDR1 and CDR2: LNHDA, SQIVND (reference sequence). Losses at the gene ends were 5 bases for V and 4 bases for J; bases not matched to a gene: 5. This CDR3 is 14 amino acids long. CDR3 in amino acids: CASSYRGLGTEAFF. CDR3 DNA: TGTGCCAGTAGTTACAGGGGGCTCGGCACTGAAGCTTTCTTT.

This chain links TRBV2 with TRBJ2-7; 8 bases fit TRBD2. Per the germline V gene, CDR1 is SNHLY and CDR2 is FYNNEI. The V and J ends lost 6 bases and 5 bases, in that order; junction bases with no gene match: 6. The CDR3 totals 13 residues. CDR3 DNA: TGTGCCAGCAGAGAGCGGGGGTACGACGAGCAGTACTTC. Translating it yields CASRERGYDEQYF.

The V gene is TRBV12-3 or TRBV12-4, the J gene TRBJ2-7, with 8 positions matching TRBD1. The V and J ends lost 3 bases and 5 bases, in that order; junction bases with no gene match: 3. This CDR3 is built from 13 residues. The CDR3 nucleotides are TGTGCCAGCAGTTTCGGACAGGGAGACGAGCAGTACGTC. Protein: CASSFGQGDEQYV.

This chain connects TRBV2 to TRBJ1-1; a possible D gene is TRBD1 (6 bases). In germline, CDR1 is SNHLY, CDR2 FYNNEI. The ends were cut back, 4 bases at V and 3 bases at J, with 9 bases in the middle. The length of the CDR3 is 13 residues. CDR3 DNA sequence: TGTGCCAGCAGTGTGCAGGGGTACACTGAAGCTTTCTTT. Its translation is CASSVQGYTEAFF.

This chain joins TRBV6-5 and TRBJ2-3; D is unresolved. Germline CDR1 MNHEY, CDR2 SVGAGI. This CDR3 region has 14 residues. Trimming pared 5 bases from V and 4 bases from J, leaving 13 bases between. The CDR3 loop reads CASSPAGSSDTQYF. The CDR3 coding sequence is TGTGCCAGCAGTCCGGCCGGGTCCTCAGATACGCAGTATTTT.

The chain couples TRBV11-2 to TRBJ2-1; 9 bases map to TRBD2. The CDR3 has 16 residues. The junction had 3 bases not matched to a gene; V was cut back by 1 base and J by 2 bases. Looked up from germline, CDR1 is SGHAT and CDR2 is FQNNGV. CDR3 sequence (DNA): TGTGCCAGCAGCTTAGTTCGCGGGAGGGCCTACAATGAGCAGTTCTTC. Its protein is CASSLVRGRAYNEQFF.

This chain joins TRBV12-5 and TRBJ2-1, with 10 positions matching TRBD2. V trimming: 5 bases; J trimming: 3 bases; junction bases outside the gene matches: 4. Germline CDR1 reads LGHNT; CDR2 reads FRNRAP. This CDR3 spans 15 amino acids. The CDR3 is CASGPRTSGYNEQFF. The CDR3 DNA follows: TGTGCTAGTGGTCCTCGGACTAGCGGCTACAATGAGCAGTTCTTC.

The V call is TRBV7-2, the J call TRBJ2-2; TRBD1 might be the D (6 bases). There are 15 residues in the CDR3. The germline CDR1 and CDR2 sequences are SGHTA and FQGNSA. With 5 bases removed from V and 6 bases from J, the gap between germline ends came to 16 bases. CDR3 nucleotide sequence: TGTGCCAGCAGCCTCCTTTTGGGGGCCCCCGGGGAGCTGTTTTTT. Protein product: CASSLLLGAPGELFF.

V usage is TRBV15 and J usage is TRBJ2-7; weak D call: TRBD2 (6 bases). Trimming shortened V by 3 bases and J by 7 bases, and 16 bases separated the two germline ends. Germline V lookup: CDR1 LNHNV, CDR2 YYDKDF (reference sequence). This CDR3 has 14 residues. CDR3 in DNA: TGTGCCACCAGCAGGGGGGACTCGCGTTGGGAGCAGTACGTC. Translating gives CATSRGDSRWEQYV.